The clone carrying this T cell receptor (beta chain) was picked up a small number of times. No antigen is known for it. The data originate from a study of T cell responses to AZD1222 COVID-19 vaccine. Overall study results and limits: Females outnumbered males among donors, who were mostly white British; clonal diversity was possibly underestimated. Two doses of AZD1222 preceded a rise in Spike-specific TCR breadth and depth.

Sequencing used immunoSEQ multiplex PCR; TCRdb keeps in-frame clones, though not all of them. The repertoire holds about 140,000 clones, approximately 90% seen once, with around 3.6% in the top ten. This sequence originates from an adult in good health. The sample was peripheral blood, taken on day 0 of AZD1222 vaccination.

The CDR3 nucleotides read TGTGCCAGTAGCCGGGACAGAGCATCAACTAATGAAAAACTGTTTTTT. Encoded protein: CASSRDRASTNEKLFF. V gene TRBV19 combines with J gene TRBJ1-4, with 7 bases aligning to TRBD1. The CDR3 contains 16 residues. V shed 6 bases and J 0 bases; nucleotides not matched to a gene: 7. CDR1 and CDR2 (germline): LNHDA, SQIVND (reference sequence). Drawing the rest from reference TRBV19 and TRBJ1-4, the complete variable domain is DGGITQSPKYLFRKEGQNVTLSCEQNLNHDAMYWYRQDPGQGLRLIYYSQIVNDFQKGDIAEGYSVSREKKESFPLTVTSAQKNPTAFYLCASSRDRASTNEKLFFGSGTQLSVL.